This TCR beta chain was found in a study of early T cells in non-severe SARS-CoV-2 infection. TCRdb re-analysed the 5' RACE reads in MiXCR, keeping a single row per CDR3 protein. The data show roughly 75,000 distinct CDR3 sequences, with roughly 9.6% seen just once and approximately 4.8% held by the top ten. This clonotype has a single count. A junction boundary mismatches the germline segment, possibly from a read error. Germline CDR1 SGHRS, CDR2 YFSETQ. This CDR3 contains 16 residues. Source material: whole blood. This sequence was found in an adult who was a healthcare worker with PCR-confirmed SARS-CoV-2 infection or an uninfected control (not recorded which). This chain connects TRBV5-1 to TRBJ2-2; D gene uncertain. The CDR3 sequence: CASSVSAEANTRELFF. For the CDR3, the DNA is TGCGCCAGCAGCGTTTCGGCGGAAGCGAACACCAGGGAGCTGTTTTTT.